A selection of T cell receptor beta chains follows, all from one sample in a study of OX40 agonist ivuxolimab in advanced cancers. Repertoires were generated with immunoSEQ multiplex PCR, while TCRdb's copy carries only in-frame clones and drops some. The sample has more than 55,000 clones, less than 85% seen once. This specimen was CD4+ or CD8+ T cells sorted from blood, taken in a trial of the OX40 agonist ivuxolimab. These receptors all stem from an adult with an advanced solid tumor such as melanoma, head and neck, liver or kidney cancer. Each CDR3 is given without its conserved first and last residue. Clone size appears in some rows only: once, few, many, or a class for an expanded clone.

once TRBV7-3 ASSLHPGTLNTEAF
- TRBV5-4 ASSQEPTGERVDEKLF
- TRBV18 ASSPLNTGNTGELF
- TRBV19 ASSWTGMGAEQY
- TRBV5-8 ASSAEGRQWRNTEAF
- TRBV19 ASSISHTGSGSGNEQF
- TRBV27 ASSPDGNYGYT
- TRBV6-1 ASSGPSLGSYEQY
- TRBV7-2 ASSSLGLAGEEQY
- TRBV10-3 ATAPGQSKGNTIY
- TRBV19 ASSTRQWGYT
- TRBV5-1 ASRTGMRKETQY
- TRBV5-1 ASRVDREWYGYT
- TRBV7-2 ASSTQGGLATNEKLF
- TRBV7-2 ASSPRGGRVSTDTQY
once TRBV28 ASIPGHFSYEQY
- TRBV6-1 ATRDTYGQGPLH
- TRBV27 ASRSVFQRNYGYT
- TRBV19 ASSGGDRGPNQPQH
- TRBV4-3 ASSQAAGDTDTQY
- TRBV7-5 ASSRPGQGRNEQY
- TRBV9 ASSVVGGKGNNEQF
- TRBV5-1 ASSLTSTTGEQY
- TRBV27 ASSLRLAGRVQETQY
- TRBV29-1 SVVGQGARDEQF
- TRBV6-5 ASKGRNYGYT